Listed here are 4 T cell receptor beta chains from one sample, sequenced in a study of naive and memory T cell subsets. Four PCR rounds used nested alpha and beta constant region primers plus the SP2 primer. Using its own MiXCR run on the 5' RACE reads, TCRdb lists one record per CDR3 protein. The table has about 62,000 distinct CDR3 sequences, approximately 8% seen once. An oligonucleotide containing a UMI was ligated to the 3' end of TCR cDNA. These receptor sequences come from a female donor in good health.

The chain has TRBV28 and TRBJ2-7; 10 bases are shared with TRBD2. Germline CDR1 MDHEN, CDR2 SYDVKM. The CDR3 has 18 residues. The V gene end was trimmed by 5 bases and the J gene end by 1 base; junction bases not matched to a gene: 14. The CDR3 DNA is TGTGCCAGCAGTCGAGGACTAGCGGAGCCGATAGGGTCCTACGAGCAGTACTTC. It specifies CASSRGLAEPIGSYEQYF. Looking up the rest from reference TRBV28 and TRBJ2-7 gives the full variable domain: DVKVTQSSRYLVKRTGEKVFLECVQDMDHENMFWYRQDPGLGLRLIYFSYDVKMKEKGDIPEGYSVSREKKERFSLILESASTNQTSMYLCASSRGLAEPIGSYEQYFGPGTRLTVT.

This clonotype showed up many times. This chain links TRBV29-1 with TRBJ1-3, with TRBD1 matching 7 bases. J gave up 4 bases and V 3 bases, and 6 bases lay outside the gene matches. Germline V gives CDR1 SQVTM, CDR2 ANQGSEA. The CDR3 has 14 amino acids. In DNA form, the CDR3 reads TGCAGCGTTGACGGCAGGGGGTCCGGAAACACCATATATTTT. Protein product: CSVDGRGSGNTIYF.

This clonotype has only a few counts. This chain links TRBV7-3 with TRBJ1-1; no definite D call. Germline V gene sequence: CDR1 SGHTA, CDR2 FQGTGA. This CDR3 is 13 amino acids long. The V and J ends lost 4 bases and 6 bases respectively, with 12 bases between them. The CDR3 nucleotides read TGTGCCAGCAGCTCGCAAGACCTCTCTGAAGCTTTCTTT. Translated, it gives CASSSQDLSEAFF.

This clonotype occurred a few times. This rearrangement joins TRBV20-1 to TRBJ1-2; the match to TRBD1 covers 9 bases. The CDR3 totals 15 residues. With V trimmed by 1 base and J by 1 base, 4 bases remained unmatched. CDR1 is DFQATT and CDR2 is SNEGSKA in the germline V gene (reference sequence). CDR3 DNA: TGCAGTGCTAGAGCTGGACAGGGGAATAACTATGGCTACACCTTC. Translating it yields CSARAGQGNNYGYTF.